This T cell receptor beta chain was identified in a study of cytomegalovirus exposure and HLA in healthy donors. Study findings and constraints: Among TCR beta chains, those listed as cytomegalovirus-associated numbered over 150. Beyond CMV serostatus, there was no information to go on about immune exposure.

Concerning this clone: Its antigen is undetermined.

PCR involved 60 Vbeta and 13 Jbeta primers. TCRdb's copy holds only in-frame clones and misses some; the assay was immunoSEQ multiplex PCR. The data contain about 170,000 clones, around 77% of them singletons. The V gene lost 3 bases and the J gene lost 0 bases, with 20 bases spanning the gap. There are 18 residues in the CDR3. Germline V gene lookup returns CDR1 SGHVS and CDR2 FQNEAQ. The chain uses TRBV7-8 and TRBJ1-1, with a weak D call TRBD1 (6 bases). The sequenced material came from PBMCs. This receptor was identified in a female donor in good health and CMV-seronegative. The CDR3 sequence is CASSFVLDRGAMNTEAFF. The CDR3 region has the DNA TGTGCCAGCAGCTTTGTATTAGATCGGGGGGCTATGAACACTGAAGCTTTCTTT.